This record looks at one T cell receptor (beta chain) sequence and its context. The study drew participants aged roughly 18 to 89 years from 20 to 30 US areas. These data come from a study of blood T cell repertoires in COVID-19. Study-level information: In each case, the material was cDNA or gDNA derived from T cells, B-cell-depleted T cells, or PBMCs.

V gave up 5 bases and J gave up 8 bases; unmatched junction bases: 9. The CDR3 sequence is 14 residues long. Germline V lookup: CDR1 SGHTA, CDR2 FQGNSA. Produced via immunoSEQ multiplex PCR; TCRdb's table is partial and in-frame only. The table shows fewer than 250,000 clones, with about four fifths occurring only once. Material: PBMCs or T cells enriched from blood (not recorded which). The V and J genes are TRBV7-2 and TRBJ2-7, with 10 bases aligning to TRBD1. The sequence came from a woman aged 50 to 60 who had been exposed to COVID-19. This CDR3 is CASSQSGTGVKQYF. CDR3 DNA: TGTGCCAGCAGCCAGTCCGGGACAGGGGTTAAGCAGTACTTC.